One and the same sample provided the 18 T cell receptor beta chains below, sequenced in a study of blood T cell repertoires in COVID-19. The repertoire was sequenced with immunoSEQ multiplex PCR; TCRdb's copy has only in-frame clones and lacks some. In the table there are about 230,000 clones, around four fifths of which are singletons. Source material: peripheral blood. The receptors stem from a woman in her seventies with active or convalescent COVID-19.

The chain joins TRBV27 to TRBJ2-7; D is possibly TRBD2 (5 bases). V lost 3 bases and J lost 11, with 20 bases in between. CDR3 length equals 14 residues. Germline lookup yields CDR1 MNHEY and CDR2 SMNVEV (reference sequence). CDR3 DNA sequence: TGTGCCAGCAGTTTTATAGGTGGTGTGTGGAGGAAGTACTTC. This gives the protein CASSFIGGVWRKYF.

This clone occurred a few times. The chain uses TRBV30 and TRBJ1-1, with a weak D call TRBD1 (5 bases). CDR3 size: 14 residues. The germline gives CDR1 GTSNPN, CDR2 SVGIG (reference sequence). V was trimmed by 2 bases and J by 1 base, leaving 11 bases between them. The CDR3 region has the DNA TGTGCCTGGAGTCCAGGGTCCTGGAACACTGAAGCTTTCTTT. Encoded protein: CAWSPGSWNTEAFF.

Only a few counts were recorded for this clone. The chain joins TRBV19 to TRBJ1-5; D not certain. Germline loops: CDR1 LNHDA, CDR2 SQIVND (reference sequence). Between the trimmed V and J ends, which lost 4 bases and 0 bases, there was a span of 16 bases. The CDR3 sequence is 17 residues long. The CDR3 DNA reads TGTGCCAGTAGTACCGGGATCGTTACTTATAGCAATCAGCCCCAGCATTTT. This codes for CASSTGIVTYSNQPQHF.

The CDR3 region has the DNA TGTGCCAGCAGCGTGGACAGGAACACTGAAGCTTTCTTT. It codes for CASSVDRNTEAFF. The genes are TRBV5-4 and TRBJ1-1; D might be TRBD1 (6 bases). V lost 4 bases and J 1 base, leaving 8 bases between the germline ends. This CDR3 spans 13 amino acids. From germline, CDR1 is SGHNT and CDR2 YYREEE (reference sequence).

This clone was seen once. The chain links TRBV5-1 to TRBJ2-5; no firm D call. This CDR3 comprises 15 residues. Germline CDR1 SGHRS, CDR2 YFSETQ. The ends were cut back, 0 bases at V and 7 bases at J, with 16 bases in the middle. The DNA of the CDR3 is TGCGCCAGCAGCTTGGGCCGGATCCAGGTTGGGACCCAGTACTTC. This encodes CASSLGRIQVGTQYF.

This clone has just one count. CDR3 sequence (DNA): TGCGCCAGCAGCTCGCGTCCCGGGACAGGGGGCGCGGATTCACCCCTCCACTTT. Residues: CASSSRPGTGGADSPLHF. The gene calls are TRBV5-1 and TRBJ1-6; TRBD1 matches 12 bases. The V segment lost 3 bases and the J segment 8 bases; nucleotides outside the gene matches: 12. There are 18 residues in the CDR3. Germline-derived CDR1 and CDR2 are SGHRS and YFSETQ.

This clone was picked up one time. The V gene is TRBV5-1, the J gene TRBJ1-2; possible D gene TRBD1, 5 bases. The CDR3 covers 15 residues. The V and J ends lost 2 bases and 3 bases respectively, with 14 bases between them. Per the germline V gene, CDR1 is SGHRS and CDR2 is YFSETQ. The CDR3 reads CASSLTAGPHYGYTF. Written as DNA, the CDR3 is TGCGCCAGCAGCTTAACCGCAGGGCCCCACTATGGCTACACCTTC.

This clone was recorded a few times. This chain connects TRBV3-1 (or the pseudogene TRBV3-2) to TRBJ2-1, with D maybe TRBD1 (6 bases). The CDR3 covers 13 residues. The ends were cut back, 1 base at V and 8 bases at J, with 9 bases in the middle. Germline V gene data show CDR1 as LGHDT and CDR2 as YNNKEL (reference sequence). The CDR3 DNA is TGTGCCAGCAGCCAAGGCTGGGGGCATGAGCAGTTCTTC. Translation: CASSQGWGHEQFF.

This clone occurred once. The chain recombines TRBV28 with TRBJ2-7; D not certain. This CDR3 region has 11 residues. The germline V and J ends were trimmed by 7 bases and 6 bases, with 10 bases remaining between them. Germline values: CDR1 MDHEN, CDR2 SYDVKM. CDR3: CASTHTGEQYF. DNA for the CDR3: TGTGCCAGCACGCATACGGGCGAGCAGTACTTC.

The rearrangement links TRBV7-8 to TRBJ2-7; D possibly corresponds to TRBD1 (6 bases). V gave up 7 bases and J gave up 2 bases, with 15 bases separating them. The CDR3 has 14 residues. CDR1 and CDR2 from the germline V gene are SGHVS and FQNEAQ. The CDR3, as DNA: TGTGCCAGCACAGGGGATAGGGGACCCTACGAGCAGTACTTC. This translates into CASTGDRGPYEQYF.

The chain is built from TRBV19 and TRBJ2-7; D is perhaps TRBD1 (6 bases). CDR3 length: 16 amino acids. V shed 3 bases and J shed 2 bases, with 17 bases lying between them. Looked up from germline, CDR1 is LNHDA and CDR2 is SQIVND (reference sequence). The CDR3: CASSIVQGTAPYEQYF. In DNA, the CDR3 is TGTGCCAGTAGTATCGTACAGGGAACAGCCCCCTACGAGCAGTACTTC.

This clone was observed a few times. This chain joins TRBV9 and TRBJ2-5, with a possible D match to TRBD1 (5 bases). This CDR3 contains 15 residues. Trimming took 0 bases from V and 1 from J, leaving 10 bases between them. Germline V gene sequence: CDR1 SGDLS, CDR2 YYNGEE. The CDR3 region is CASSVVGEAQETQYF. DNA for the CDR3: TGTGCCAGCAGCGTAGTAGGGGAAGCCCAAGAGACCCAGTACTTC.

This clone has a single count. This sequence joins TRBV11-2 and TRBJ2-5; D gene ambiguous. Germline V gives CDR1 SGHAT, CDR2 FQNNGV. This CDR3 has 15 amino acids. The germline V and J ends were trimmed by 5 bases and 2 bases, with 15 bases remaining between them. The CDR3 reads CASSPRAHLQETQYF. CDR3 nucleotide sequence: TGTGCCAGCAGCCCCCGAGCCCACCTACAAGAGACCCAGTACTTC.

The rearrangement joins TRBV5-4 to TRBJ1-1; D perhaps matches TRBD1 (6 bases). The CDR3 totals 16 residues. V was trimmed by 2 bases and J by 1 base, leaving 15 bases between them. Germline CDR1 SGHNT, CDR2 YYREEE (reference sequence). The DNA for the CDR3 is TGTGCCAGCAGCTTTTGGGACACTATCCCGAACACTGAAGCTTTCTTT. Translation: CASSFWDTIPNTEAFF. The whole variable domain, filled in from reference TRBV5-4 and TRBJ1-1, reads ETGVTQSPTHLIKTRGQQVTLRCSSQSGHNTVSWYQQALGQGPQFIFQYYREEENGRGNFPPRFSGLQFPNYSSELNVNALELDDSALYLCASSFWDTIPNTEAFFGQGTRLTVV.

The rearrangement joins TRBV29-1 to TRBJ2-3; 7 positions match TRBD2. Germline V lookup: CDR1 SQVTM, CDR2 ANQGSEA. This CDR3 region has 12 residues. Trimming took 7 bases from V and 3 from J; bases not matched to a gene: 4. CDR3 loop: CSAGGETDTQYF. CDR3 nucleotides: TGCAGCGCTGGGGGGGAAACAGATACGCAGTATTTT.

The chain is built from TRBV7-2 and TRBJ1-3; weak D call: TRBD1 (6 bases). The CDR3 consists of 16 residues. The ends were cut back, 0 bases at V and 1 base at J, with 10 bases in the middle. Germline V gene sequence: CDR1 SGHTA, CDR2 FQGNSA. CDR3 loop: CASSLAATGSGNTIYF. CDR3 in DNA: TGTGCCAGCAGCTTAGCGGCCACAGGGTCTGGAAACACCATATATTTT.

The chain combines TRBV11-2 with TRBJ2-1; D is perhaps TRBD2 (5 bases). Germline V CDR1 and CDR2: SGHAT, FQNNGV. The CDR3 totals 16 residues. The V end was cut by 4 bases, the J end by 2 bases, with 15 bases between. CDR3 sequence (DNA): TGTGCCAGCAGCTCAGGAGGAGGACTCCCCTACAATGAGCAGTTCTTC. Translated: CASSSGGGLPYNEQFF.

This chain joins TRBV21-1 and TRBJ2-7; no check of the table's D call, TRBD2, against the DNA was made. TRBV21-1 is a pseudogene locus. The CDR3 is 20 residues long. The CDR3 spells CASSKDPDGNIRGRRYEQYF. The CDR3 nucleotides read TGTGCCAGCAGCAAAGACCCGGATGGAAACATACGAGGGCGCAGATACGAGCAGTACTTC.